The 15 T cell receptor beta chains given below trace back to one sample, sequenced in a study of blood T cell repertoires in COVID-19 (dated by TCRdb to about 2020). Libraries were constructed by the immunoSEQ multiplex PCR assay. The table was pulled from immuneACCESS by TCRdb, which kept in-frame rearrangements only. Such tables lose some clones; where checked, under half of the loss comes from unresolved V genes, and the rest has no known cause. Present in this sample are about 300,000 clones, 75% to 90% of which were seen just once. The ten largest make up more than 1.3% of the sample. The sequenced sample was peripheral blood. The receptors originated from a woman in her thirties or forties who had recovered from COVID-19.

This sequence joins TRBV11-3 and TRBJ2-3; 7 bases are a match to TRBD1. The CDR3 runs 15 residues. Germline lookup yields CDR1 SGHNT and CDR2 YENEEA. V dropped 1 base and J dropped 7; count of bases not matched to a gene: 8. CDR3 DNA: TGTGCCAGCAGCTTAGTTACAGGGGTAATTCATACGCAGTATTTT. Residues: CASSLVTGVIHTQYF. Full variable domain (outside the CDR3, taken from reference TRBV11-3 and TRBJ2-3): EAGVVQSPRYKIIEKKQPVAFWCNPISGHNTLYWYLQNLGQGPELLIRYENEEAVDDSQLPKDRFSAERLKGVDSTLKIQPAELGDSAVYLCASSLVTGVIHTQYFGPGTRLTVL.

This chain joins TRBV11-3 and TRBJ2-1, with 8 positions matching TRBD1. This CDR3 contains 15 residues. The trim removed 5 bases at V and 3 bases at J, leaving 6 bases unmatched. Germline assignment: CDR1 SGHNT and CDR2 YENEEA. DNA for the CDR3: TGTGCCAGCAGCCCCCGGACAGGGAACTACAATGAGCAGTTCTTC. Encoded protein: CASSPRTGNYNEQFF.

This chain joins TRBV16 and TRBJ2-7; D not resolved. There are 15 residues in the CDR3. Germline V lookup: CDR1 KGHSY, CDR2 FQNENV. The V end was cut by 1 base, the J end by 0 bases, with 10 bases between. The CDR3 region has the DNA TGTGCCAGCAGCCAATATGTCACCGGCTCCTACGAGCAGTACTTC. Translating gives CASSQYVTGSYEQYF.

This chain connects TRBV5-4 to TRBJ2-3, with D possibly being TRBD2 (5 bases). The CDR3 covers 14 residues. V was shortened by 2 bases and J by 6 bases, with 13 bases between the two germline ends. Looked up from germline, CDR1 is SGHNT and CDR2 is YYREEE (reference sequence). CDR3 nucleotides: TGTGCCAGCAGCTTCATAGTGGGGAGTGATACGCAGTATTTT. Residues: CASSFIVGSDTQYF.

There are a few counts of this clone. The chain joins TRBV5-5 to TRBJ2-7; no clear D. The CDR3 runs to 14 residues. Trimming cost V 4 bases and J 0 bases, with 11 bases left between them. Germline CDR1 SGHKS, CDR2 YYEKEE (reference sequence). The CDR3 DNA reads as TGTGCCAGCAGCGTAGCTGACCTCTCCTACGAGCAGTACTTC. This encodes CASSVADLSYEQYF.

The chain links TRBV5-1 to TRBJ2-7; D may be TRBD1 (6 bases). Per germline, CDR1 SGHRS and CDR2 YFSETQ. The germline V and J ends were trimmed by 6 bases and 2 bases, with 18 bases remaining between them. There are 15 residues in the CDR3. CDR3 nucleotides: TGCGCCAGCACCTGGGGGACACCCAAGGCCTACGAGCAGTACTTC. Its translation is CASTWGTPKAYEQYF. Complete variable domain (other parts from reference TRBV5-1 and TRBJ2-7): KAGVTQTPRYLIKTRGQQVTLSCSPISGHRSVSWYQQTPGQGLQFLFEYFSETQRNKGNFPGRFSGRQFSNSRSEMNVSTLELGDSALYLCASTWGTPKAYEQYFGPGTRLTVT.

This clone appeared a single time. DNA of the CDR3: TGTGCCAGCAGCTTGGACGGGGGGAATCAGCCCCAGCATTTT. It yields the protein CASSLDGGNQPQHF. The chain has TRBV5-4 and TRBJ1-5; possibly TRBD1 for D (5 bases). Germline-derived CDR1 and CDR2 are SGHNT and YYREEE (reference sequence). The CDR3 length is 14 residues. V shed 0 bases and J shed 4 bases, with 8 bases lying between them. Combining the CDR3 with reference TRBV5-4 and TRBJ1-5 gives the whole variable domain ETGVTQSPTHLIKTRGQQVTLRCSSQSGHNTVSWYQQALGQGPQFIFQYYREEENGRGNFPPRFSGLQFPNYSSELNVNALELDDSALYLCASSLDGGNQPQHFGDGTRLSIL.

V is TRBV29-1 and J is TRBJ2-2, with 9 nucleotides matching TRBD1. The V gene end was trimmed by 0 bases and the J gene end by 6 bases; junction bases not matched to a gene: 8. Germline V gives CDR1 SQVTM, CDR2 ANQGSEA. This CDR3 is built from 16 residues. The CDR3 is CSVEEVGQGRSGELFF. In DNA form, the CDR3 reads TGCAGCGTTGAAGAGGTGGGACAGGGAAGGTCCGGGGAGCTGTTTTTT.

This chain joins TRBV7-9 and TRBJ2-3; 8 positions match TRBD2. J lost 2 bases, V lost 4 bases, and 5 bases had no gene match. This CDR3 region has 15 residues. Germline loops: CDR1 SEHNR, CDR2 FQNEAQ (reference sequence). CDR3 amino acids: CASSYGRGATDTQYF. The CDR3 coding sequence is TGTGCCAGCAGCTACGGGCGGGGGGCCACAGATACGCAGTATTTT.

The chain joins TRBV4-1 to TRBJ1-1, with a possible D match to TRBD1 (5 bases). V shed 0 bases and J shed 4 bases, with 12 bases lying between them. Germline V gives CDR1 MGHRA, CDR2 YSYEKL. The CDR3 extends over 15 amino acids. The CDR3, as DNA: TGCGCCAGCAGCCAAGATCCTCAGGGAGGCACTGAAGCTTTCTTT. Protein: CASSQDPQGGTEAFF.

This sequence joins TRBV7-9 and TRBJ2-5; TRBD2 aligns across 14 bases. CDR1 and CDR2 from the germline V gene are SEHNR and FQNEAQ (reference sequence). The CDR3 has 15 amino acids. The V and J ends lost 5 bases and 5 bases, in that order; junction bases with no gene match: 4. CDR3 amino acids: CASSRLAGGHETQYF. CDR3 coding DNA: TGTGCCAGCAGCCGACTAGCGGGGGGGCATGAGACCCAGTACTTC.

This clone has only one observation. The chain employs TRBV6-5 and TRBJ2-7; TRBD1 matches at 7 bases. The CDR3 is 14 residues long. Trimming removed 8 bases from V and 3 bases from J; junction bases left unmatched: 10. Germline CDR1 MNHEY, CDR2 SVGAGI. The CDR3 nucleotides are TGTGCCAGCGTCTGGACAGGTGGTAACTACGAGCAGTACTTC. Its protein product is CASVWTGGNYEQYF.

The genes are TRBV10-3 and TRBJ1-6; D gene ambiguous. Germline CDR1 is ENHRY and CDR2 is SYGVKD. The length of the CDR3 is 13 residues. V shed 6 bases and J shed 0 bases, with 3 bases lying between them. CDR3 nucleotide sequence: TGTGCCATCAGGAGCTCCTATAATTCACCCCTCCACTTT. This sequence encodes CAIRSSYNSPLHF.

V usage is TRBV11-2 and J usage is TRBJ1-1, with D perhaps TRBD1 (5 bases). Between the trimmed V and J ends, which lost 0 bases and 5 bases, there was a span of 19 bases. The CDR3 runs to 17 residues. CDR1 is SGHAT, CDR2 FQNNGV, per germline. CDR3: CASSLDHRRAGGTEAFF. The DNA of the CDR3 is TGTGCCAGCAGCTTAGATCATCGCCGGGCTGGGGGGACTGAAGCTTTCTTT.

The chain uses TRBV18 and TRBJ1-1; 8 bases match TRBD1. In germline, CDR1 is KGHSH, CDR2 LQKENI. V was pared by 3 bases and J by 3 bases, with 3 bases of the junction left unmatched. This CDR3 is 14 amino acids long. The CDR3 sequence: CASSPQGAHTEAFF. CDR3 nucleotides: TGTGCCAGCTCACCTCAGGGGGCGCACACTGAAGCTTTCTTT.